These 14 T cell receptor beta chains came from one sample sequenced in a study of radiation and T cells in renal cell carcinoma. Here immunoSEQ multiplex PCR was the method, and the copy in TCRdb shows in-frame clones only, minus some. The top ten clones hold 22% of a sample with more than 75,000 clones, around 86% of them seen once. Described time point: blood 2 weeks post-SBRT. Noted treatment: 15 Gy SBRT to primary tumor, nephrectomy 4 weeks later. The sequencing here drew on blood, taken from a patient whose treatment included radiotherapy and nephrectomy. These receptors were collected from a woman aged 45-65 years with renal cell carcinoma.

This clone appeared a single time. The chain has TRBV30 and TRBJ1-2; 9 positions match TRBD1. Germline CDR1 GTSNPN, CDR2 SVGIG (reference sequence). The CDR3 contains 14 residues. The V gene end was trimmed by 2 bases and the J gene end by 4 bases; junction bases not matched to a gene: 5. CDR3 region: CAWSLGQGLYGYTF. As DNA, the CDR3 is TGTGCCTGGAGTTTGGGACAGGGACTCTATGGCTACACCTTC.

This clone was found once. This chain connects TRBV6-5 to TRBJ2-7; possible D gene TRBD2, 6 bases. The V end lost 0 bases, the J end lost 4 bases, and 13 bases lay between the germline ends. This CDR3 has 15 residues. Germline V gene sequence: CDR1 MNHEY, CDR2 SVGAGI. The CDR3 is CASSYSTGGNYEQYF. CDR3 nucleotide sequence: TGTGCCAGCAGTTACTCAACCGGGGGAAATTACGAGCAGTACTTC.

Turning to this clone: The junction departs from the called germline gene at one end, perhaps through a read error. The V call is TRBV7-2, the J call TRBJ1-6; 10 nucleotides align to TRBD1. The CDR3 covers 16 residues. Germline CDR1 SGHTA, CDR2 FQGNSA. CDR3 DNA sequence: TGCGCCAGCAGCCAGAGTACCGGGACAGGGGATTCACCCCTCCACTTT. Encoded protein: CASSQSTGTGDSPLHF.

This clone has only a few counts. The chain recombines TRBV29-1 with TRBJ1-1; no clear D gene. This CDR3 is 13 amino acids long. V lost 4 bases and J 0 bases, leaving 9 bases between the germline ends. In germline, CDR1 is SQVTM, CDR2 ANQGSEA. The DNA of the CDR3 is TGCAGCGTTGCAGGACGGTTGAACACTGAAGCTTTCTTT. As protein: CSVAGRLNTEAFF.

V gene TRBV11-3 combines with J gene TRBJ2-7; TRBD2 matches 7 bases. The CDR3 has 16 amino acids. CDR1 SGHNT and CDR2 YENEEA come from the germline V gene. V trimming: 8 bases; J trimming: 2 bases; junction bases outside the gene matches: 15. For the CDR3, the DNA is TGTGCCAGCTCTCCCGGAGGAGGGGAGGGGACCTACGAGCAGTACTTC. As protein: CASSPGGGEGTYEQYF.

This clone was observed a handful of times. This sequence joins TRBV7-2 and TRBJ1-1; D is unresolved. The germline V gene has CDR1 SGHTA and CDR2 FQGNSA. CDR3 size: 12 residues. Trimming took 3 bases from V and 3 from J, leaving 5 bases between them. The CDR3 spells CASSLWDTEAFF. For the CDR3, the DNA is TGTGCCAGCAGCTTGTGGGACACTGAAGCTTTCTTT.

The chain links TRBV6-6 to TRBJ2-3; D assignment may be TRBD1 or TRBD2 (5 bases each). Trimming stripped 6 bases from V and 3 bases from J, with 16 bases between. Germline lookup yields CDR1 MNHNY and CDR2 SVGAGI (reference sequence). The CDR3 has 15 residues. CDR3 region: CASSPWDRRTDTQYF. CDR3 coding DNA: TGTGCCAGCAGCCCCTGGGACCGTCGAACAGATACGCAGTATTTT.

This CDR3 reads CASSLDSVARGYGYTF. The CDR3 nucleotides read TGTGCCAGCAGCTTAGATAGTGTCGCCAGGGGCTATGGCTACACCTTC. The rearrangement uses TRBV7-2 and TRBJ1-2, with D maybe TRBD1 (6 bases). Trimming removed 1 base from V and 4 bases from J, with 16 bases in between. This CDR3 has 16 amino acids. The germline V gene has CDR1 SGHTA and CDR2 FQGNSA.

This chain uses TRBV6-6 with TRBJ2-5; 8 nucleotides align to TRBD2. CDR1 is MNHNY, CDR2 SVGAGI, per germline (reference sequence). V was pared by 4 bases and J by 3 bases, with 4 bases of the junction left unmatched. CDR3 length: 14 amino acids. CDR3 protein: CASSSGTREETQYF. For the CDR3, the DNA is TGTGCCAGCAGTTCCGGGACTAGAGAAGAGACCCAGTACTTC.

In nucleotides, the CDR3 is TGTGCCAGCAGCTTAGTGGAGTCAATTGGAGATGGCTACACCTTC. Translating gives CASSLVESIGDGYTF. The V call is TRBV7-9, the J call TRBJ1-2; D gene uncertain. In germline, CDR1 is SEHNR, CDR2 FQNEAQ (reference sequence). V lost 1 base and J lost 6, with 15 bases in between. The CDR3 loop spans 15 amino acids.

The chain recombines TRBV7-9 with TRBJ1-3, with unresolved D. The CDR3 has 13 residues. Germline CDR1 reads SEHNR; CDR2 reads FQNEAQ (reference sequence). Trimming took 5 bases from V and 2 from J, leaving 7 bases between them. The CDR3 nucleotides are TGTGCCAGCAGCCCGGGGACTGGAAACACCATATATTTT. As protein: CASSPGTGNTIYF. Full variable domain (missing parts from reference TRBV7-9 and TRBJ1-3): DTGVSQNPRHKITKRGQNVTFRCDPISEHNRLYWYRQTLGQGPEFLTYFQNEAQLEKSRLLSDRFSAERPKGSFSTLEIQRTEQGDSAMYLCASSPGTGNTIYFGEGSWLTVV.

Here the CDR3 reads CASSLALRQGGETQYF. The CDR3 region has the DNA TGTGCCAGCAGCTTAGCGCTCAGACAGGGAGGCGAGACCCAGTACTTC. V and J are TRBV7-9 and TRBJ2-5, with a possible D match to TRBD1 (7 bases). Trimming cost V 0 bases and J 5 bases, with 16 bases left between them. The CDR3 length is 16 residues. The germline CDR1 and CDR2 sequences are SEHNR and FQNEAQ (reference sequence).

This clone was recorded a few times. V usage is TRBV6-5 and J usage is TRBJ1-1; D perhaps matches TRBD1 (5 bases). This CDR3 contains 13 residues. V was clipped by 6 bases and J by 4 bases, with 12 bases between them. CDR1 is MNHEY and CDR2 is SVGAGI in the germline V gene. The CDR3 is CASSQLRGTEAFF. The DNA of the CDR3 is TGTGCCAGCAGCCAACTGAGGGGCACTGAAGCTTTCTTT.

The V call is TRBV10-1, the J call TRBJ2-6; TRBD1 is a possible D gene (6 bases). With 8 bases removed from V and 4 bases from J, the gap between germline ends came to 27 bases. The CDR3 totals 19 residues. Germline V gene sequence: CDR1 WNHNN, CDR2 SYGVQD (reference sequence). CDR3 protein: CASCAIDRKRWTGANVLTF. As DNA, the CDR3 is TGCGCCAGCTGCGCGATAGACAGGAAGAGGTGGACGGGGGCCAACGTCCTGACTTTC.